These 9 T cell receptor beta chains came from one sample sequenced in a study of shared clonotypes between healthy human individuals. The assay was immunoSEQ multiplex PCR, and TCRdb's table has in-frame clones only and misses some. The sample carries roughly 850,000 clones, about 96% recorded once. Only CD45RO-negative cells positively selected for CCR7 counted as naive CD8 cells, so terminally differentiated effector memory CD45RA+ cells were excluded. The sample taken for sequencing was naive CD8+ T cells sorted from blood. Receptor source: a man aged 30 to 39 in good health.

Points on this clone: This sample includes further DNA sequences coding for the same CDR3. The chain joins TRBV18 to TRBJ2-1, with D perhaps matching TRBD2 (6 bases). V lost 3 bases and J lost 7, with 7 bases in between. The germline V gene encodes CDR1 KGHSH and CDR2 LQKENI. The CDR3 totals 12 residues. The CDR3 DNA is TGTGCCAGCTCACCCGGGGGTAATGAGCAGTTCTTC. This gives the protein CASSPGGNEQFF. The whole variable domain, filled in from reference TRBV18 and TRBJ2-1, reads NAGVMQNPRHLVRRRGQEARLRCSPMKGHSHVYWYRQLPEEGLKFMVYLQKENIIDESGMPKERFSAEFPKEGPSILRIQQVVRGDSAAYFCASSPGGNEQFFGPGTRLTVL.

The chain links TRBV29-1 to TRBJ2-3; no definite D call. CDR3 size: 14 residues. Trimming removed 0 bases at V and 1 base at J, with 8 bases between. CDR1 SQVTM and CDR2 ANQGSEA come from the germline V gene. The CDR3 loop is CSVEDFTGTDTQYF. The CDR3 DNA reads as TGCAGCGTTGAAGATTTCACTGGCACAGATACGCAGTATTTT.

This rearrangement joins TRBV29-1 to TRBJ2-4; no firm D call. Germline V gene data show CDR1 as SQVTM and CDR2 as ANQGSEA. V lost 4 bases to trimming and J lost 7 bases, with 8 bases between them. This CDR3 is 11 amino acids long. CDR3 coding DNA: TGCAGCGTTGGCATCGGGAACATTCAGTACTTC. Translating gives CSVGIGNIQYF.

The CDR3 DNA reads as TGTGCCAGCAGCTTTTCAAGCGGGAGGTTCTACGAGCAGTACTTC. This translates into CASSFSSGRFYEQYF. The chain is built from TRBV7-9 and TRBJ2-7; the match to TRBD2 covers 9 bases. CDR3 size: 15 residues. Per germline, CDR1 SEHNR and CDR2 FQNEAQ (reference sequence). V dropped 3 bases and J dropped 3; count of bases not matched to a gene: 6.

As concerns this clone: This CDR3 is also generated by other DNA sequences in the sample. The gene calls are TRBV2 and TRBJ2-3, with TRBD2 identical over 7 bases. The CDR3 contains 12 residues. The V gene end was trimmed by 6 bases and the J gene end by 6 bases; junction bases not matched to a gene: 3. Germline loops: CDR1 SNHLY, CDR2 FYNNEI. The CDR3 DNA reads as TGTGCCAGCAGGGGAGGGTACGATACGCAGTATTTT. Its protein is CASRGGYDTQYF.

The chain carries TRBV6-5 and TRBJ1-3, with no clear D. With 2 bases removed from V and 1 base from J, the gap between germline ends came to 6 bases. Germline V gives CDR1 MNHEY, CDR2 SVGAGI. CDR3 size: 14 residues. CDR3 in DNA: TGTGCCAGCAGTTACGAAGGGTCTGGAAACACCATATATTTT. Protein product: CASSYEGSGNTIYF.

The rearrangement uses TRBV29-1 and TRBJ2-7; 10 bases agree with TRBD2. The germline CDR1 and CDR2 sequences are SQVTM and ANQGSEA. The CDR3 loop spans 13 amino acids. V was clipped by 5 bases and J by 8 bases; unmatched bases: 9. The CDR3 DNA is TGCAGCGTTCATCTAGCGGGAGAATACCAGCAGTACTTC. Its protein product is CSVHLAGEYQQYF.

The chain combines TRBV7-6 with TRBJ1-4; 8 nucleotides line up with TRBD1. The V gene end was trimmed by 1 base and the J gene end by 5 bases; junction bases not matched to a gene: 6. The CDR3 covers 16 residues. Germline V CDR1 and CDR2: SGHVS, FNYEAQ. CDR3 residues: CASSLVVTGDNEKLFF. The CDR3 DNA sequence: TGTGCCAGCAGCTTAGTGGTGACAGGGGACAATGAAAAACTGTTTTTT.

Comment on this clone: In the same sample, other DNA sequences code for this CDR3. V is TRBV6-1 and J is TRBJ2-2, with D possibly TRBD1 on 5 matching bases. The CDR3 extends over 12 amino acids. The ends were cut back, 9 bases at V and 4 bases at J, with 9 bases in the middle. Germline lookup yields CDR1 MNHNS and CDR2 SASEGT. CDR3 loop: CASTGPTGELFF. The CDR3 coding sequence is TGTGCCAGTACAGGTCCCACCGGGGAGCTGTTTTTT.